The entry below gives a single T cell receptor (beta chain) sequence along with its context. Trimming cost V 5 bases and J 4 bases; bases outside gene matches: 8. Germline CDR1 is SGHVT and CDR2 is SQSDAQ. This CDR3 spans 14 amino acids. Data came from immunoSEQ multiplex PCR; TCRdb stores just in-frame clones and leaves some out. In the table there are 120,000 or so clones, around 87% of which are singletons. These data belong to a study of control samples from healthy donors and cancer patients. The V and J genes are TRBV7-4 and TRBJ2-7, with 7 bases aligning to TRBD1. The receptor's source is a man in his 60s in good health. The material sequenced was blood. The CDR3 region has the DNA TGTGCCAGCAGCCCCCGGGACAGAGCTTACGAGCAGTACTTC. The encoded protein is CASSPRDRAYEQYF.